The 12 T cell receptor beta chains in this list originate from one sample, sequenced in a study of alternative splicing in chronic myeloid leukemia remission. Libraries were built from poly-A-enriched mRNA from roughly 1,000 ng total RNA. TCRdb reprocessed the bulk RNA-seq reads, keeping one entry per CDR3 protein, no DNA. Its listing shows around 25 distinct CDR3 sequences. Time point meaning: chronic-phase CML before TKI therapy (screening/day 1). The material sequenced was PBMCs or total blood leukocytes (not recorded which), taken at diagnosis. All receptors derive from an adult with chronic myeloid leukemia.

The CDR3 here is CASSPGGLTEQFF. The J gene is TRBJ2-1, the V gene TRBV18; there is no DNA to check the TCRdb D call of TRBD2. The germline CDR1 and CDR2 sequences are KGHSH and LQKENI. The CDR3 is 13 residues long.

The V and J genes are TRBV4-1 and TRBJ2-3. Germline CDR1 MGHRA, CDR2 YSYEKL. The length of the CDR3 is 14 residues. The CDR3 loop reads CASSPPSGKDTQYF.

This chain links TRBV30 with TRBJ1-5. Germline V CDR1 and CDR2: GTSNPN, SVGIG (reference sequence). CDR3 length equals 14 residues. The CDR3 sequence is CAWSRQVRDQPQHF.

V and J are TRBV2 and TRBJ1-1; checking the TCRdb D call of TRBD1 is not possible without DNA. This CDR3 has 13 amino acids. The germline CDR1 and CDR2 sequences are SNHLY and FYNNEI. The CDR3 protein is CASSGTGASEAFF.

There are a few counts of this clonotype. The chain carries TRBV25-1 and TRBJ2-3. The germline gives CDR1 MGHDK, CDR2 SYGVNS. This CDR3 comprises 14 residues. CDR3 sequence reads: CASSDGEFTDTQYF.

CDR3 residues: CASSYSAGDYEQYF. The chain recombines TRBV6-6 with TRBJ2-7; TCRdb names TRBD2, which stays unverified in the absence of DNA. The length of the CDR3 is 14 residues. Germline CDR1 is MNHNY and CDR2 is SVGAGI (reference sequence).

V and J are TRBV20-1 and TRBJ1-3. Germline lookup yields CDR1 DFQATT and CDR2 SNEGSKA (reference sequence). The CDR3 contains 14 residues. CDR3 sequence: CSARGRGPGNTIYF.

This clonotype was recorded a few times. The CDR3 sequence: CASSLGPPRGQFF. The chain links TRBV11-2 to TRBJ2-1; as DNA is missing, the TRBD2 call by TCRdb cannot be tested. From germline, CDR1 is SGHAT and CDR2 FQNNGV. This CDR3 is built from 13 residues.

This sequence joins TRBV30 and TRBJ1-6. CDR1 GTSNPN and CDR2 SVGIG come from the germline V gene (reference sequence). This CDR3 region has 13 residues. The CDR3 sequence is CAYLGGQGSPLHF.

This chain joins TRBV5-4 and TRBJ2-7. Germline V gives CDR1 SGHNT, CDR2 YYREEE (reference sequence). The CDR3 extends over 13 amino acids. The chain's CDR3 is CASSLPGGPEQYF.

J is TRBJ2-1 and V is TRBV30. The CDR3 sequence is 13 residues long. CDR1 and CDR2 from the germline V gene are GTSNPN and SVGIG (reference sequence). The CDR3 sequence is CAWSGPWYNEQFF.

The rearrangement joins TRBV27 to TRBJ1-2; with no DNA, the TCRdb D assignment of TRBD1 cannot be verified. Germline CDR1 is MNHEY and CDR2 is SMNVEV (reference sequence). This CDR3 contains 13 residues. The CDR3: CASIPTGGSGYTF.